The clone carrying this TCR beta chain was detected a few times. Its antigen remains unidentified. The data belong to a study of identical twins. MiXCR, applied by TCRdb to the 5' RACE reads, yields one record per CDR3 protein. The table shows 450,000 or so distinct CDR3 sequences, with approximately 15% occurring only once. From germline, CDR1 is SGHVS and CDR2 FQNEAQ. With 1 base removed from V and 0 bases from J, the gap between germline ends came to 10 bases. The CDR3 runs 15 residues. Study-level results: For out-of-frame alpha sequences shared by twins, low generation probability was in excess.

These same records also appear under a second study, on yellow fever vaccine responses in identical twins.

What was sequenced was CD4+ T cells sorted from blood. The chain combines TRBV7-8 with TRBJ2-7; no definite D call. The TCR sequence derives from a woman aged 18 to 35 in good health. The CDR3 loop is CASSLGVGSSYEQYF. CDR3 sequence (DNA): TGTGCCAGCAGCTTAGGTGTCGGAAGCTCCTACGAGCAGTACTTC.